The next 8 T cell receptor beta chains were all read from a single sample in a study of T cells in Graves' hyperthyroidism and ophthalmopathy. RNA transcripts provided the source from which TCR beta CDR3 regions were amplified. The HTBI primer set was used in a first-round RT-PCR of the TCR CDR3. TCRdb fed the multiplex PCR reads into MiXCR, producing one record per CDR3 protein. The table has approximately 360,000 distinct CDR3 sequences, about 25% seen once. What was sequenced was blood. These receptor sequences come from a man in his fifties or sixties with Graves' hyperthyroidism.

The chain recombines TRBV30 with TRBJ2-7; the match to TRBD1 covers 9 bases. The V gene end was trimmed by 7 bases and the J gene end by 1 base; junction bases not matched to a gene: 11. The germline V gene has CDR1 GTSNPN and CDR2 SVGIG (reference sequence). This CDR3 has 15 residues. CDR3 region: CAFQGGGQGSYEQYF. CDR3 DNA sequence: TGTGCCTTCCAGGGGGGGGGACAGGGATCCTACGAGCAGTACTTC.

The CDR3 protein is CATSRPEFNQPQHF. For the CDR3, the DNA is TGTGCCACCAGTCGTCCAGAGTTTAATCAGCCCCAGCATTTT. The chain uses TRBV24-1 and TRBJ1-5; D unresolved. The CDR3 spans 14 residues. CDR1 is KGHDR, CDR2 SFDVKD, per germline. Trimming cost V 6 bases and J 4 bases, with 12 bases left between them.

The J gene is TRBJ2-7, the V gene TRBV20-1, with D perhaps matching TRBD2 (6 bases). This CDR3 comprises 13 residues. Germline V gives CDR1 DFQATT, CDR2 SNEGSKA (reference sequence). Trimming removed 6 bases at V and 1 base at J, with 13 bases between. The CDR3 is CSAGASVSYEQYF. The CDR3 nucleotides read TGCAGTGCGGGAGCTAGCGTTTCCTACGAGCAGTACTTC.

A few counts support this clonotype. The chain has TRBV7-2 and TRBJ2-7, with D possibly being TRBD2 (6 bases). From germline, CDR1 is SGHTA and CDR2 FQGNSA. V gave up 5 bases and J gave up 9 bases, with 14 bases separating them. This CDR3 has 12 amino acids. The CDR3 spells CASSHPLAAQYF. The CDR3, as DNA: TGTGCCAGCAGCCACCCACTAGCAGCGCAGTACTTC.

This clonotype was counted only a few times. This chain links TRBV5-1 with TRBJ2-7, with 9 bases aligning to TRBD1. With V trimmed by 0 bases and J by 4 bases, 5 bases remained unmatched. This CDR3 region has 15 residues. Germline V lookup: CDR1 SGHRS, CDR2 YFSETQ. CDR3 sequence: CASSLGGGQGYEQYF. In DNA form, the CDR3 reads TGCGCCAGCAGCTTGGGAGGGGGACAGGGTTACGAGCAGTACTTC. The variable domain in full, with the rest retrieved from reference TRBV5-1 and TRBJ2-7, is KAGVTQTPRYLIKTRGQQVTLSCSPISGHRSVSWYQQTPGQGLQFLFEYFSETQRNKGNFPGRFSGRQFSNSRSEMNVSTLELGDSALYLCASSLGGGQGYEQYFGPGTRLTVT.

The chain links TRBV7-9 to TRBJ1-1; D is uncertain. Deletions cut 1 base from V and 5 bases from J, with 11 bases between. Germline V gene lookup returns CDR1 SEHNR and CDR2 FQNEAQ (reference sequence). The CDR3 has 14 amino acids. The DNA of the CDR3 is TGTGCCAGCAGCTTAGGAGGGTTCGAGACTGAAGCTTTCTTT. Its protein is CASSLGGFETEAFF.

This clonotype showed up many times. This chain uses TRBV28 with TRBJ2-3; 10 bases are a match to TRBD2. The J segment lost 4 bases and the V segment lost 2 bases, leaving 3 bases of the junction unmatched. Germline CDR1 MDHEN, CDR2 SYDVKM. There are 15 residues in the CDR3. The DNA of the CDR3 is TGTGCCAGCAGTTTAGAAGCGGGAGGGGCAGATACGCAGTATTTT. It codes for CASSLEAGGADTQYF.

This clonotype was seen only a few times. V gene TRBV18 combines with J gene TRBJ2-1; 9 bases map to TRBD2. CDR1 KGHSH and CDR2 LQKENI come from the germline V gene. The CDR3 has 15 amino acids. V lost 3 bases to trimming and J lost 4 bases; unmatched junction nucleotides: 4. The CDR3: CASSPSGSLYNEQFF. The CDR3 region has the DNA TGTGCCAGCTCACCTAGCGGGAGTTTGTACAATGAGCAGTTCTTC.